The rows below give T cell receptor beta chains drawn from one sample of a study of CD8+ T cells in alopecia areata. The protocol was immunoSEQ multiplex PCR, while the TCRdb copy is restricted to in-frame clones and leaves out a portion. The sample records some 150,000 clones, approximately 56% being singletons. The material sequenced was CD8+ T cells sorted from blood. These receptors were taken from a human donor in good health. Both conserved end residues are part of each CDR3. D genes are given only for firm matches. Not all rows give a size; the values are once, few, many and, for expanded clones, a class.

j_gene | v_gene | abundance | d_gene | CDR3aa | CDR3nt
TRBJ1-2 | TRBV7-9 | few | TRBD1 | CASSLRDREDGYTF | TGTGCCAGCAGCTTAAGAGACAGGGAAGATGGCTACACCTTC
TRBJ2-5 | TRBV6-1 | NA | NA | CASSEALLVTGAGEETQYF | TGTGCCAGCAGCGAAGCGCTTCTCGTGACAGGGGCGGGAGAGGAGACCCAGTACTTC
TRBJ2-7 | TRBV13 | NA | NA | CASSPTPANEQYF | TGTGCCAGCAGCCCGACCCCGGCCAACGAGCAGTACTTC
TRBJ2-3 | TRBV2 | NA | TRBD2 | CASRSTSGNTDTQYF | TGTGCCAGCAGGTCGACTAGCGGGAACACAGATACGCAGTATTTT
TRBJ2-7 | TRBV16 | NA | TRBD1 | CASSQSSRGHEQYF | TGTGCCAGCAGCCAATCCAGCAGGGGGCATGAGCAGTACTTC
TRBJ1-5 | TRBV19 | few | NA | CASSPYSNQPQHF | TGTGCCAGTAGTCCGTATAGCAATCAGCCCCAGCATTTT
TRBJ2-7 | TRBV19 | NA | TRBD1 | CASSVTGTGYEQYF | TGTGCCAGTAGTGTGACCGGGACAGGCTACGAGCAGTACTTC
TRBJ2-7 | TRBV7-9 | NA | TRBD1 | CASSLIGQGYEQYF | TGTGCCAGCAGCTTAATTGGACAGGGCTACGAGCAGTACTTC
TRBJ1-2 | TRBV5-6 | NA | TRBD1 | CASSDRDRPPGYGYTF | TGTGCCAGCAGCGACCGGGACAGACCCCCGGGCTATGGCTACACCTTC
TRBJ1-3 | TRBV28 | few | NA | CASSLVGEENTIYF | TGTGCCAGCAGTTTAGTGGGGGAGGAGAACACCATATATTTT
TRBJ2-2 | TRBV29-1 | NA | NA | CSVVDTGELFF | TGCAGCGTTGTTGATACCGGGGAGCTGTTTTTT
TRBJ1-4 | TRBV15 | few | NA | CATSSDAGLPTGANEKLFF | TGTGCCACCAGCAGTGACGCCGGGCTCCCAACCGGGGCTAATGAAAAACTGTTTTTT
TRBJ2-7 | TRBV27 | NA | NA | CASTLSGTATYEQYF | TGTGCCAGCACCCTATCAGGGACGGCCACCTACGAGCAGTACTTC
TRBJ2-1 | TRBV30 | few | TRBD2 | CAWIGATSGTYNEQFF | TGTGCCTGGATTGGGGCGACTAGCGGGACCTACAATGAGCAGTTCTTC
TRBJ2-7 | TRBV5-1 | NA | NA | CASSASYEQYF | TGCGCCAGCAGCGCCTCCTACGAGCAGTACTTC
TRBJ1-2 | TRBV9 | NA | NA | CASSGRLGAYGYTF | TGTGCCAGCAGCGGCCGTTTGGGGGCATATGGCTACACCTTC
TRBJ1-2 | TRBV7-6 | NA | TRBD1 | CASSLGDRGRGYTF | TGTGCCAGCAGCTTAGGGGACAGGGGACGTGGCTACACCTTC
TRBJ2-5 | TRBV29-1 | NA | NA | CSVPLQQETQYF | TGCAGCGTGCCCCTACAGCAAGAGACCCAGTACTTC
TRBJ1-5 | TRBV7-9 | few | NA | CASSLKGNNQPQHF | TGTGCCAGCAGCTTAAAAGGCAACAATCAGCCCCAGCATTTT
TRBJ2-3 | TRBV28 | few | TRBD2 | CASSLLLAGGSTDTQYF | TGTGCCAGCAGTTTACTACTAGCGGGAGGGAGCACAGATACGCAGTATTTT
TRBJ1-5 | TRBV23-1 | NA | TRBD1 | CASSQGYLQGPGNQPQHF | TGCGCCAGCAGTCAAGGGTACCTACAGGGGCCGGGCAATCAGCCCCAGCATTTT
TRBJ2-5 | TRBV19 | NA | NA | CASSLGEQARETQYF | TGTGCCAGTAGTCTTGGAGAACAGGCGCGGGAGACCCAGTACTTC
TRBJ2-3 | TRBV7-9 | NA | NA | CASSLAKAGGTDTQYF | TGTGCCAGCAGCTTAGCGAAGGCAGGGGGCACAGATACGCAGTATTTT
TRBJ2-7 | TRBV19 | NA | TRBD1 | CASTQSGTGRYEQYF | TGTGCCAGTACCCAATCGGGGACAGGGCGTTACGAGCAGTACTTC
TRBJ1-2 | TRBV11-2 | NA | TRBD1 | CASSLGRQGTTNYGYTF | TGTGCCAGCAGCTTAGGGCGACAGGGGACCACCAACTATGGCTACACCTTC
TRBJ1-2 | TRBV6-5 | few | TRBD1 | CASSYPGQGGYTF | TGTGCCAGCAGTTACCCCGGACAGGGAGGCTACACCTTC